Shown below are 20 T cell receptor beta chains from a single sample sequenced in a study of T cell changes during pregnancy in multiple sclerosis. TCRdb's copy holds only in-frame clones and misses some; the assay was immunoSEQ multiplex PCR. Of about 31,000 clones in the sample, roughly 86% were seen once. Specimen: CD8+ T cells from peripheral blood mononuclear cells, collected in the first trimester of pregnancy. The receptors were sampled from a female donor with multiple sclerosis, enrolled in a pregnancy study.

The rearrangement uses TRBV2 and TRBJ2-5; 7 bases are a match to TRBD2. Germline CDR1 and CDR2: SNHLY and FYNNEI. CDR3 size: 17 residues. Trimming cost V 8 bases and J 4 bases; bases outside gene matches: 19. For the CDR3, the DNA is TGTGCCAGCCCCAGGGAGGGAGTAGTCCCCAATATAGAGACCCAGTACTTC. It codes for CASPREGVVPNIETQYF.

The chain couples TRBV11-1 to TRBJ2-1, with 13 nucleotides matching TRBD2. The CDR3 runs 18 residues. Germline CDR1 reads SGHAT; CDR2 reads FQDESV (reference sequence). V lost 2 bases, J lost 8 bases, and 12 bases stayed unmatched. This CDR3 reads CASSLTTTGLAGIDEQFF. Here the CDR3 DNA reads TGTGCCAGCAGCTTAACGACTACGGGACTAGCGGGAATAGATGAGCAGTTCTTC.

The chain couples TRBV11-2 to TRBJ1-2; the match to TRBD1 covers 12 bases. Germline V lookup: CDR1 SGHAT, CDR2 FQNNGV. The CDR3 extends over 17 amino acids. Unmatched junction bases numbered 10, after V lost 1 base and J lost 7 bases. The CDR3 here is CASSLVFTGQGAGGYTF. In DNA form, the CDR3 reads TGTGCCAGCAGCTTAGTTTTTACGGGACAGGGGGCGGGTGGCTACACCTTC.

The chain recombines TRBV27 with TRBJ1-1; perhaps TRBD1 as D (6 bases). The germline CDR1 and CDR2 sequences are MNHEY and SMNVEV (reference sequence). Deletions cut 8 bases from V and 8 bases from J, with 18 bases between. This CDR3 is 13 amino acids long. CDR3 region: CASGKGGVNEAFF. The CDR3 DNA reads as TGTGCCAGCGGAAAGGGGGGGGTAAACGAAGCTTTCTTT.

The rearrangement links TRBV7-9 to TRBJ1-3, with D tentatively TRBD1 (5 bases). Germline V gene sequence: CDR1 SEHNR, CDR2 FQNEAQ (reference sequence). The CDR3 runs to 19 residues. V was trimmed by 0 bases and J by 0 bases, leaving 18 bases between them. Here the CDR3 DNA reads TGTGCCAGCAGCTTAGCGCTGGGGGGACGGAGAGACTCTGGAAACACCATATATTTT. It encodes CASSLALGGRRDSGNTIYF.

In DNA form, the CDR3 reads TGTGCCTGGAGTGAAGGACAGGGCCTCAATGAGCAGTTCTTC. Its protein is CAWSEGQGLNEQFF. The chain joins TRBV30 to TRBJ2-1; 8 bases map to TRBD1. CDR3 length: 14 residues. V was pared by 1 base and J by 6 bases, with 5 bases of the junction left unmatched. From germline, CDR1 is GTSNPN and CDR2 SVGIG (reference sequence).

The chain recombines TRBV4-2 with TRBJ2-7; 9 nucleotides match TRBD2. V was pared by 0 bases and J by 5 bases, with 8 bases of the junction left unmatched. The CDR3 is 16 amino acids. Per germline, CDR1 LGHNA and CDR2 YNFKEQ. The CDR3 coding sequence is TGTGCCAGCAGCCAAGATGGGCTAGCGGGGAGTAACGAGCAGTACTTC. This sequence encodes CASSQDGLAGSNEQYF.

V and J are TRBV28 and TRBJ2-7; D might be TRBD2 (6 bases). Germline CDR1 reads MDHEN; CDR2 reads SYDVKM. This CDR3 spans 13 amino acids. The V gene lost 8 bases and the J gene lost 2 bases, with 13 bases spanning the gap. DNA of the CDR3: TGTGCCAGCGCGGGGCGGGGAACCTACGAGCAGTACTTC. Amino acids: CASAGRGTYEQYF.

The rearrangement uses TRBV11-1 and TRBJ2-7; 7 positions match TRBD2. V was pared by 1 base and J by 4 bases, with 13 bases of the junction left unmatched. The CDR3 sequence is 17 residues long. The germline V gene has CDR1 SGHAT and CDR2 FQDESV (reference sequence). This CDR3 reads CASSLVQRAGEPYEQYF. The CDR3 region has the DNA TGTGCCAGCAGCTTAGTCCAGCGGGCGGGAGAACCATACGAGCAGTACTTC.

The chain has TRBV27 and TRBJ2-3, with 12 nucleotides matching TRBD2. Germline loops: CDR1 MNHEY, CDR2 SMNVEV (reference sequence). V shed 5 bases and J 2 bases; nucleotides not matched to a gene: 8. The CDR3 loop spans 17 amino acids. DNA of the CDR3: TGTGCCAGCAGTCCGAGACTAGCGGGAGCAATCACAGATACGCAGTATTTT. Its translation: CASSPRLAGAITDTQYF.

This clone was observed once. This rearrangement joins TRBV5-1 to TRBJ2-1, with 8 bases lining up with TRBD1. Germline CDR1 reads SGHRS; CDR2 reads YFSETQ. J gave up 9 bases and V 4 bases, and 6 bases lay outside the gene matches. The length of the CDR3 is 13 residues. The CDR3 region is CASSTTGGTEQFF. The CDR3 nucleotides read TGCGCCAGCAGCACAACAGGGGGGACTGAGCAGTTCTTC.

The chain recombines TRBV15 with TRBJ2-1; TRBD2 agrees at 8 bases. The V gene end was trimmed by 4 bases and the J gene end by 2 bases; junction bases not matched to a gene: 4. Germline values: CDR1 LNHNV, CDR2 YYDKDF (reference sequence). This CDR3 is 15 amino acids long. CDR3 nucleotide sequence: TGTGCCACCAGCAAAAGCGGGAGCGCCTACAATGAGCAGTTCTTC. It yields the protein CATSKSGSAYNEQFF.

The gene calls are TRBV6-5 and TRBJ2-1, with 12 bases identical to TRBD2. Trimming cost V 4 bases and J 9 bases; bases outside gene matches: 7. CDR3 length equals 15 residues. Germline V gives CDR1 MNHEY, CDR2 SVGAGI. The CDR3 is CASSSASGGASEQFF. The CDR3 coding sequence is TGTGCCAGCAGTTCGGCTAGCGGGGGGGCCAGTGAGCAGTTCTTC.

This clone was detected only once. The chain uses TRBV27 and TRBJ1-1, with D possibly being TRBD1 (5 bases). V lost 11 bases to trimming and J lost 11 bases, with 30 bases between them. The V gene's germline CDR1 is MNHEY and CDR2 SMNVEV (reference sequence). This CDR3 contains 15 residues. CDR3 DNA: TGTGCCTCGGGGGGTGGCCCTCGGTCTGTTGGTGGGGCTTTCTTT. Translated: CASGGGPRSVGGAFF.

The chain employs TRBV5-4 and TRBJ1-1; D gene uncertain. This CDR3 has 13 residues. Germline lookup yields CDR1 SGHNT and CDR2 YYREEE (reference sequence). V lost 4 bases to trimming and J lost 3 bases, with 10 bases between them. The CDR3 reads CASSAGEDTEAFF. DNA for the CDR3: TGTGCCAGCAGCGCCGGCGAGGACACTGAAGCTTTCTTT.

The rearrangement uses TRBV4-1 and TRBJ1-1, with 10 nucleotides matching TRBD1. Germline V lookup: CDR1 MGHRA, CDR2 YSYEKL. The CDR3 extends over 17 amino acids. V lost 4 bases, J lost 1 base, and 9 bases stayed unmatched. In DNA, the CDR3 is TGCGCCAGCAGCCCATTACTCGGGACAGGGGAGAACACTGAAGCTTTCTTT. Protein sequence: CASSPLLGTGENTEAFF.

The V call is TRBV18, the J call TRBJ2-7; 9 bases line up with TRBD2. Germline trimming cut 0 bases from V and 2 bases from J; bases unmatched to any gene: 2. The CDR3 is 15 amino acids. Germline values: CDR1 KGHSH, CDR2 LQKENI. The CDR3 DNA follows: TGTGCCAGCTCACCACCACTAGCGGGCGCCTACGAGCAGTACTTC. Its protein product is CASSPPLAGAYEQYF.

The rearrangement links TRBV4-3 to TRBJ1-2; 9 nucleotides agree with TRBD1. CDR3 length: 14 amino acids. CDR1 LGHNA and CDR2 YSLEER come from the germline V gene. V trimming: 3 bases; J trimming: 5 bases; junction bases outside the gene matches: 4. CDR3 DNA: TGCGCCAGCAGCCAGGACAGGGGAGGGTATGGCTACACCTTC. Its translation: CASSQDRGGYGYTF.

The chain employs TRBV21-1 and TRBJ2-7; the table names TRBD1, a call not compared with the DNA. TRBV21-1 is flagged as a pseudogene. The CDR3 sequence is 16 residues long. CDR3 loop: CANSGDRGHLSYEQYF. In DNA form, the CDR3 reads TGTGCCAATTCGGGGGACAGGGGCCACCTTAGTTACGAGCAGTACTTC.

The CDR3 coding sequence is TGTGCCAGCAGTTACGTAGCTAGCGACGACACCGGGGAGCTGTTTTTT. Its translation: CASSYVASDDTGELFF. The chain couples TRBV6-5 to TRBJ2-2; D possibly corresponds to TRBD2 (6 bases). The CDR3 loop spans 16 amino acids. V was clipped by 2 bases and J by 3 bases, with 13 bases between them. Germline V lookup: CDR1 MNHEY, CDR2 SVGAGI.